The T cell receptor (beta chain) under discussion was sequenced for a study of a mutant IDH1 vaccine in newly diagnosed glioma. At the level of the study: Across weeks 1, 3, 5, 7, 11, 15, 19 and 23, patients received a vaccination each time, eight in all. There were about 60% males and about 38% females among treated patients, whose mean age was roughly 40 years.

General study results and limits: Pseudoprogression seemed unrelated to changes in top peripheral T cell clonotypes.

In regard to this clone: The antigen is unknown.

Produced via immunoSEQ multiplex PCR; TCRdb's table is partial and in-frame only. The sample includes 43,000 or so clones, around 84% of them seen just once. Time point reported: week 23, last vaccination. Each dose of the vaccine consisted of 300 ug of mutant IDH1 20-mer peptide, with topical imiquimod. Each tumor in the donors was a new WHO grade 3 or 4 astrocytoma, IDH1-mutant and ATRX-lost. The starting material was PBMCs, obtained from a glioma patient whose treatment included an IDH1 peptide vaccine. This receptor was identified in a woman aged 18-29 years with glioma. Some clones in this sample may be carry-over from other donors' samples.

The CDR3 sequence: CASKYDRGFQPQHF. Written as DNA, the CDR3 is TGTGCCAGTAAATACGACAGGGGGTTTCAGCCCCAGCATTTT. The chain has TRBV19 and TRBJ1-5; 9 positions agree with TRBD1. The CDR3 consists of 14 residues. Germline V gives CDR1 LNHDA, CDR2 SQIVND (reference sequence). J gave up 6 bases and V 7 bases, and 7 bases lay outside the gene matches.